This T cell receptor (beta chain) appears in the sequencing data of a study of Ad26.COV2.S vaccination and SARS-CoV-2 variants. Study context: The donor was enrolled in the Ad26.COV2.S arm of the COV1001 trial.

Sequenced by immunoSEQ multiplex PCR; TCRdb stores in-frame clones only, minus some. The sample has some 400,000 clones, approximately 90% seen once; the top ten hold around 1.8%. As for treatment: some 19 received Ad26.COV2.S at low or high dose, single or two shots; about five received placebo; per-sample allocation not given. Following the first vaccine or placebo injection, samples were taken on day 63. This adult donor, from Boston, was 18-55 years old. Worth noting for this clone: What it binds is unknown.

Study conclusions and caveats: Vaccinees and placebo recipients showed similar non-spike TCR breadth. Vaccinees reportedly had broad spike-specific CD8+ and CD4+ T cell responses.

The germline V gene encodes CDR1 LGHNA and CDR2 YNFKEQ. There are 16 residues in the CDR3. V shed 3 bases and J shed 7 bases, with 19 bases lying between them. The receptor comes from a person aged 18 to 59 who received the Ad26.COV2.S COVID-19 vaccine or a placebo. The sequenced sample was peripheral blood, obtained in a trial of Ad26.COV2.S vaccine versus placebo. This rearrangement joins TRBV4-2 to TRBJ2-1; tentative D call: TRBD1 (6 bases). CDR3 DNA: TGTGCCAGCAGCCATGAGGGGGACGGAGCGATTAATGAGCAGTTCTTC. Amino acid sequence: CASSHEGDGAINEQFF.